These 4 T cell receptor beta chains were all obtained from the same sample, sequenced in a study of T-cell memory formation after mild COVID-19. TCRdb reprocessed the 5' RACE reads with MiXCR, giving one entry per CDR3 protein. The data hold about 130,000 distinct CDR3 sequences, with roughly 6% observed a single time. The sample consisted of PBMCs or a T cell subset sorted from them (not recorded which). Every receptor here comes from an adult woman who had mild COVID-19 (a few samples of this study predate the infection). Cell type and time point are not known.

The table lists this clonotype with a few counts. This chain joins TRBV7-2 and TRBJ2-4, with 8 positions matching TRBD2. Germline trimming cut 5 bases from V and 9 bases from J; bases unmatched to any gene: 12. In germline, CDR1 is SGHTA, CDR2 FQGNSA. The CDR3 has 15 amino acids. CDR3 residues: CASSDPRGGSSIQYF. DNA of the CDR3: TGTGCCAGCAGCGACCCTCGGGGGGGCTCAAGCATTCAGTACTTC.

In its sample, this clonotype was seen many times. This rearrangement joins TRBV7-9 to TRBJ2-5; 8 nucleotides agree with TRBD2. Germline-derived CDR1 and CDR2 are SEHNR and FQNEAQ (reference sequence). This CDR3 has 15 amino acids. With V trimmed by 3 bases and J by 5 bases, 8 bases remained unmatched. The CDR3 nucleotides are TGTGCCAGCAGCTTCGGAAGCGGGGGTAGGGAGACCCAGTACTTC. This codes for CASSFGSGGRETQYF.

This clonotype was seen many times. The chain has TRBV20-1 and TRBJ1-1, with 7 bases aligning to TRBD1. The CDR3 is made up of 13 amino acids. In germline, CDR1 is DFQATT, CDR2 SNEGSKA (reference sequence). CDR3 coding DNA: TGCGGGGGTTTGACAGGGATCGGCACTGAAGCTTTCTTT. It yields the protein CGGLTGIGTEAFF.

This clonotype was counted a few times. The CDR3 reads CASSLSSGSGNTIYF. Written as DNA, the CDR3 is TGTGCCAGCAGTTTATCCTCGGGATCTGGAAACACCATATATTTT. The genes are TRBV12-3 or TRBV12-4 and TRBJ1-3, with D unresolved. V lost 2 bases and J lost 1, with 9 bases in between. The CDR3 is 15 amino acids.